This passage covers 10 T cell receptor beta chains from one sample sequenced in a study of CD8 T cells in Susac syndrome. A quantity of about 0.5 to 1 ug RNA underwent reverse transcription using random hexamers. A single record per CDR3 protein comes from TCRdb applying MiXCR to the immunoSEQ multiplex PCR reads. The top ten hold about 0.68% of the sample, which has roughly 100,000 distinct CDR3 sequences, about 96% seen once. The source material was CD8+ T cells from PBMCs. The receptors stem from a human donor with Susac syndrome.

The genes are TRBV20-1 and TRBJ1-5; TRBD1 might be the D (5 bases). The CDR3 extends over 16 amino acids. Germline CDR1 is DFQATT and CDR2 is SNEGSKA (reference sequence). The V end was cut by 1 base, the J end by 1 base, with 14 bases between. The CDR3 DNA sequence: TGCAGTGCTAGAGTTGGGGAGGGGATCAGCAATCAGCCCCAGCATTTT. Translating it yields CSARVGEGISNQPQHF.

This chain uses TRBV20-1 with TRBJ2-3; D may correspond to TRBD1 or TRBD2 (6 bases each). Trimming took 3 bases from V and 6 from J, leaving 22 bases between them. The CDR3 has 16 amino acids. Germline V lookup: CDR1 DFQATT, CDR2 SNEGSKA (reference sequence). The CDR3 sequence: CSARGVREERGDTQYF. The CDR3 nucleotides read TGCAGTGCTAGGGGGGTGAGGGAGGAGAGGGGGGATACGCAGTATTTT.

The chain uses TRBV6-5 and TRBJ1-1; D gene unclear. CDR1 is MNHEY and CDR2 is SVGAGI in the germline V gene. V shed 7 bases and J shed 1 base, with 4 bases lying between them. This CDR3 contains 11 residues. CDR3 sequence (DNA): TGTGCCAGCACTGCGAACACTGAAGCTTTCTTT. Protein sequence: CASTANTEAFF.

V gene TRBV13 combines with J gene TRBJ2-7; tentative D call: TRBD2 (7 bases). There are 13 residues in the CDR3. Trimming took off 3 bases at V and 5 bases at J, with 11 bases between the two ends. CDR1 and CDR2 (germline): PRHDT, FYEKMQ (reference sequence). As DNA, the CDR3 is TGTGCCAGCAGCTTTGCGGGGGCGGACGAGCAGTACTTC. Protein sequence: CASSFAGADEQYF. The variable domain in full, completed from reference TRBV13 and TRBJ2-7, reads AAGVIQSPRHLIKEKRETATLKCYPIPRHDTVYWYQQGPGQDPQFLISFYEKMQSDKGSIPDRFSAQQFSDYHSELNMSSLELGDSALYFCASSFAGADEQYFGPGTRLTVT.

The CDR3 sequence: CSASGGEGAYEQYF. The CDR3, as DNA: TGCAGTGCCTCAGGGGGGGAAGGGGCCTACGAGCAGTACTTC. The chain couples TRBV20-1 to TRBJ2-7, with D perhaps matching TRBD1 or TRBD2 (7 bases each). The V and J ends lost 6 bases and 2 bases respectively, with 17 bases between them. Germline CDR1 and CDR2: DFQATT and SNEGSKA (reference sequence). The CDR3 runs 14 residues.

In this sample, this clonotype turned up once. The gene calls are TRBV28 and TRBJ1-1, with D unresolved. The V and J ends lost 1 base and 1 base respectively, with 16 bases between them. CDR1 is MDHEN and CDR2 is SYDVKM in the germline V gene. The CDR3 consists of 17 residues. The chain's CDR3 is CASSLSFGEDRNTEAFF. For the CDR3, the DNA is TGTGCCAGCAGTTTATCCTTTGGGGAAGATAGGAACACTGAAGCTTTCTTT.

The chain links TRBV2 to TRBJ2-5, with 11 bases identical to TRBD2. The V and J ends lost 5 bases and 5 bases, in that order; junction bases with no gene match: 7. The CDR3 is 15 amino acids. The germline V gene has CDR1 SNHLY and CDR2 FYNNEI. The CDR3 nucleotides read TGTGCCAGCAGTCGAAACCTAGCGGGGGGCGAGACCCAGTACTTC. This gives the protein CASSRNLAGGETQYF.

This rearrangement joins TRBV7-9 to TRBJ2-7; D is unclear. V dropped 1 base and J dropped 5 bases, with 9 bases sitting between them. CDR3 length: 13 amino acids. Germline loops: CDR1 SEHNR, CDR2 FQNEAQ (reference sequence). CDR3 nucleotides: TGTGCCAGCAGCTTAGAGACTGGGGACGAGCAGTACTTC. Translating gives CASSLETGDEQYF.

The V gene is TRBV6-5, the J gene TRBJ2-3; 9 nucleotides align to TRBD2. V was clipped by 6 bases and J by 0 bases; unmatched bases: 4. This CDR3 comprises 15 residues. Germline V gives CDR1 MNHEY, CDR2 SVGAGI. In DNA form, the CDR3 reads TGTGCCAGCAGCCGACTAGCGGAAAGCACAGATACGCAGTATTTT. Translating gives CASSRLAESTDTQYF.

The chain uses TRBV2 and TRBJ1-1, with TRBD1 as a possible D gene (6 bases). The CDR3 is 14 amino acids. The V end was cut by 3 bases, the J end by 0 bases, with 8 bases between. Germline V lookup: CDR1 SNHLY, CDR2 FYNNEI. This CDR3 reads CASSDWDMNTEAFF. CDR3 nucleotides: TGTGCCAGCAGTGATTGGGACATGAACACTGAAGCTTTCTTT. Supplemented by reference TRBV2 and TRBJ1-1, the full variable domain reads EPEVTQTPSHQVTQMGQEVILRCVPISNHLYFYWYRQILGQKVEFLVSFYNNEISEKSEIFDDQFSVERPDGSNFTLKIRSTKLEDSAMYFCASSDWDMNTEAFFGQGTRLTVV.